A single sample is the source of the 7 T cell receptor beta chains below, sequenced in a study of identical twins. TCRdb re-called the 5' RACE reads through MiXCR, storing one row per CDR3 protein. The sample yields about 290,000 distinct CDR3 sequences, roughly 9.7% seen once. These data also formed part of another study, on yellow fever vaccine responses in identical twins.

The sequenced sample was CD8+ T cells sorted from blood. These receptors all stem from a woman under 30 in good health.

This chain links TRBV9 with TRBJ2-5; D is possibly TRBD2 (5 bases). Deletions cut 0 bases from V and 1 base from J, with 10 bases between. Germline V gene data show CDR1 as SGDLS and CDR2 as YYNGEE. The CDR3 length is 15 residues. The CDR3 spells CASSVGGAPQETQYF. CDR3 bases: TGTGCCAGCAGCGTAGGGGGAGCTCCCCAAGAGACCCAGTACTTC.

Many counts were recorded for this clonotype. The J gene is TRBJ2-3, the V gene TRBV4-2; the D gene could be TRBD1 or TRBD2 (6 bases each). The ends were cut back, 7 bases at V and 1 base at J, with 21 bases in the middle. This CDR3 contains 17 residues. Germline loops: CDR1 LGHNA, CDR2 YNFKEQ. The CDR3 DNA follows: TGTGCCAGCACCCCACTTCAGGAGGGGGACGGCACAGATACGCAGTATTTT. Translation: CASTPLQEGDGTDTQYF.

V and J are TRBV9 and TRBJ2-2; tentatively, D is TRBD2 (7 bases). The CDR3 is made up of 17 amino acids. CDR1 is SGDLS and CDR2 is YYNGEE in the germline V gene. V lost 4 bases, J lost 5 bases, and 21 bases lay in between. This chain's CDR3 is CASSTHGGALPTGELFF. Written as DNA, the CDR3 is TGTGCCAGCAGCACCCATGGGGGGGCCTTACCTACCGGGGAGCTGTTTTTT.

In this sample, this clonotype turned up many times. The genes are TRBV12-3 or TRBV12-4 and TRBJ1-5; no firm D call. The CDR3 is 14 amino acids. The V gene lost 2 bases and the J gene lost 2 bases, with 7 bases spanning the gap. The CDR3 bases are TGTGCCAGCAGTTTACTGGTTGGCAATCAGCCCCAGCATTTT. It is translated as CASSLLVGNQPQHF.

This clonotype was seen at least ten times. The chain joins TRBV5-1 to TRBJ2-7, with a possible D match to TRBD2 (5 bases). Trimming left V 3 bases short and J 3 bases short, with 10 bases between. Germline-derived CDR1 and CDR2 are SGHRS and YFSETQ. There are 13 residues in the CDR3. CDR3 protein: CASSWTTNYEQYF. CDR3 DNA sequence: TGCGCCAGCAGCTGGACGACTAACTACGAGCAGTACTTC. Based on the CDR3 plus reference TRBV5-1 and TRBJ2-7, the full variable domain is KAGVTQTPRYLIKTRGQQVTLSCSPISGHRSVSWYQQTPGQGLQFLFEYFSETQRNKGNFPGRFSGRQFSNSRSEMNVSTLELGDSALYLCASSWTTNYEQYFGPGTRLTVT.

The sample holds a few counts of this clonotype. The chain employs TRBV7-9 and TRBJ2-7; TRBD1 or TRBD2 may be the D gene (6 bases each). This CDR3 is 15 amino acids long. V lost 5 bases, J lost 3 bases, and 17 bases lay in between. Germline V gene sequence: CDR1 SEHNR, CDR2 FQNEAQ (reference sequence). The CDR3 coding sequence is TGTGCCAGCAGCCCAGGACGGGGGCCTCTCTACGAGCAGTACTTC. Translation gives CASSPGRGPLYEQYF.

The chain links TRBV7-9 to TRBJ2-7, with 7 bases matching TRBD1. Losses at the gene ends were 3 bases for V and 4 bases for J; bases not matched to a gene: 3. CDR1 and CDR2 (germline): SEHNR, FQNEAQ (reference sequence). The CDR3 consists of 13 residues. CDR3 loop: CASSFPDRYEQYF. The CDR3 nucleotides read TGTGCCAGCAGCTTTCCGGACAGGTACGAGCAGTACTTC.